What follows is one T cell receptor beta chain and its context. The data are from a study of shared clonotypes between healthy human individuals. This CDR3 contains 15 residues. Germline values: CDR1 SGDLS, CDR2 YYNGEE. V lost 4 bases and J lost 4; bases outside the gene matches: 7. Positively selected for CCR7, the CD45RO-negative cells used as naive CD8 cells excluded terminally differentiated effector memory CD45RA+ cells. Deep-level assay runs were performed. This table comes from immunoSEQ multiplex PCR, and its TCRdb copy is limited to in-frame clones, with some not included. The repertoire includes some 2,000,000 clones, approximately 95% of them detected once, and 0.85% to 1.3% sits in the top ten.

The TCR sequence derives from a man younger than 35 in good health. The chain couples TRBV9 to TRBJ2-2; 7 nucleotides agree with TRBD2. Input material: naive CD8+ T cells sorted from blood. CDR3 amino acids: CASSPHGGITGELFF. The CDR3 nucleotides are TGTGCCAGCAGCCCCCACGGGGGGATCACCGGGGAGCTGTTTTTT.